This T cell receptor beta chain stems from a study of naive and memory T cell subsets. Study results and caveats: TCR transcript changes with activation or differentiation may affect this RNA method.

At least ten counts were recorded for this clonotype. Its antigen is unidentified. The SP2 primer and nested alpha and beta constant region primers amplified ligated cDNA in four rounds. Blood and skin TCR RNA was reverse transcribed with alpha and beta constant primers. Each CDR3 protein gets one entry after TCRdb re-called the 5' RACE reads with MiXCR. The sample shows around 48,000 distinct CDR3 sequences, approximately 4.5% of them seen only once. The library had UMIs added by 3' ligation of an oligonucleotide to TCR cDNA. Whole-blood samples were about 2.5 ml of peripheral blood from healthy adult volunteers. Cells were not sorted; total RNA input targeted about 1 to 1,100 ng. The trim removed 0 bases at V and 3 bases at J, leaving 8 bases unmatched. Per the germline V gene, CDR1 is GTSNPN and CDR2 is SVGIG (reference sequence). The CDR3 sequence is 16 residues long.

This TCR came from a female donor in good health. V usage is TRBV30 and J usage is TRBJ2-3; 8 positions match TRBD2. CDR3 sequence reads: CAWSVSSGRGTDTQYF. The CDR3 DNA reads as TGTGCCTGGAGTGTTTCGAGCGGGAGAGGGACAGATACGCAGTATTTT.